These 28 T cell receptor beta chains were sequenced from one sample in a study of cytomegalovirus exposure and HLA in healthy donors. The PCR employed 60 Vbeta primers together with 13 Jbeta primers. Repertoires were generated with immunoSEQ multiplex PCR, while TCRdb's copy carries only in-frame clones and drops some. The sample has about 140,000 clones; approximately 80% are singletons. The source material was PBMCs. These receptor sequences come from a man aged 25 to 40 in good health and CMV-seronegative.

The V and J genes are TRBV28 and TRBJ2-1; the match to TRBD2 covers 9 bases. CDR3 length equals 16 residues. The V and J ends lost 1 base and 5 bases, in that order; junction bases with no gene match: 6. Germline V CDR1 and CDR2: MDHEN, SYDVKM. CDR3 DNA sequence: TGTGCCAGCAGTTTATTTGGGACTAGCCCTAACAATGAGCAGTTCTTC. It encodes CASSLFGTSPNNEQFF.

This clone is a singleton in its sample. The rearrangement uses TRBV28 and TRBJ2-1; 9 nucleotides align to TRBD2. Trimming took 5 bases from V and 1 from J; bases not matched to a gene: 6. The germline V gene encodes CDR1 MDHEN and CDR2 SYDVKM. The CDR3 totals 16 residues. The CDR3 DNA reads as TGTGCCAGCAGTCGTTTAGCGGGAGCTTCCTACAATGAGCAGTTCTTC. It translates to CASSRLAGASYNEQFF.

This clone came up a few times. The genes are TRBV4-1 and TRBJ1-5, with 9 positions matching TRBD1. The CDR3 consists of 14 residues. Per germline, CDR1 MGHRA and CDR2 YSYEKL. Losses at the gene ends were 2 bases for V and 7 bases for J; bases not matched to a gene: 3. CDR3 nucleotide sequence: TGCGCCAGCAGCCAACAAACAGGGGGCCAGCCCCAGCATTTT. This translates into CASSQQTGGQPQHF.

The CDR3 DNA sequence: TGTGCCACCGGACTAGCAGGCACCGGGGAGCTGTTTTTT. As protein: CATGLAGTGELFF. This sequence joins TRBV7-2 and TRBJ2-2, with 8 bases fitting TRBD2. CDR1 is SGHTA and CDR2 is FQGNSA in the germline V gene. CDR3 size: 13 residues. After removal of 10 bases from V and 4 bases from J, the junction contained 5 bases not matched to a gene.

The rearrangement links TRBV11-2 to TRBJ1-1; TRBD1 matches 9 bases. The CDR3 is 19 residues long. Germline V gene sequence: CDR1 SGHAT, CDR2 FQNNGV. V trimming: 1 base; J trimming: 4 bases; junction bases outside the gene matches: 16. This CDR3 reads CASSLVVFFRDRDSTEAFF. The CDR3 bases are TGTGCCAGCAGCTTAGTAGTTTTTTTTCGGGACAGGGATTCCACTGAAGCTTTCTTT.

The genes are TRBV27 and TRBJ2-3; D gene uncertain. The V gene's germline CDR1 is MNHEY and CDR2 SMNVEV (reference sequence). CDR3 size: 15 residues. V dropped 0 bases and J dropped 6 bases, with 13 bases sitting between them. Here the CDR3 DNA reads TGTGCCAGCAGTTTATCCTTTGCAACGAGCGATACGCAGTATTTT. Translation: CASSLSFATSDTQYF.

The rearrangement links TRBV15 to TRBJ1-5; tentatively, D is TRBD1 (5 bases). The CDR3 has 15 residues. V lost 1 base and J 0 bases, leaving 7 bases between the germline ends. Germline CDR1 and CDR2: LNHNV and YYDKDF (reference sequence). CDR3 region: CATSRGQNSNQPQHF. The CDR3 bases are TGTGCCACCAGCAGAGGACAGAATAGCAATCAGCCCCAGCATTTT.

J is TRBJ2-1 and V is TRBV28; TRBD2 matches at 16 bases. This CDR3 contains 15 residues. Germline CDR1 MDHEN, CDR2 SYDVKM. The V segment lost 4 bases and the J segment 9 bases; nucleotides outside the gene matches: 3. Here the CDR3 reads CASSSGTSGGGEQFF. The CDR3 DNA reads as TGTGCCAGCAGTTCCGGGACTAGCGGGGGGGGTGAGCAGTTCTTC.

The gene calls are TRBV7-7 and TRBJ1-3; D is undetermined. V shed 5 bases and J shed 3 bases, with 8 bases lying between them. This CDR3 is built from 13 residues. Germline CDR1 reads SSHAT; CDR2 reads FNYEAQ (reference sequence). The CDR3 sequence is CASSPGLGNTIYF. CDR3 sequence (DNA): TGTGCCAGCAGCCCTGGGCTTGGAAACACCATATATTTT.

The chain uses TRBV28 and TRBJ2-5; D is possibly TRBD2 (6 bases). CDR3 size: 13 residues. The germline V gene encodes CDR1 MDHEN and CDR2 SYDVKM. Trimming shortened V by 4 bases and J by 4 bases, and 10 bases separated the two germline ends. CDR3 coding DNA: TGTGCCAGCAGTTACAGGACTATAGAGACCCAGTACTTC. Translated: CASSYRTIETQYF.

J is TRBJ1-6 and V is TRBV13; tentative D call: TRBD1 (6 bases). This CDR3 spans 15 amino acids. CDR1 and CDR2 from the germline V gene are PRHDT and FYEKMQ (reference sequence). V lost 0 bases, J lost 7 bases, and 10 bases lay in between. DNA of the CDR3: TGTGCCAGCAGCTTAGGAGGGAGGGGGAATTCACCCCTCCACTTT. Its protein product is CASSLGGRGNSPLHF.

This chain joins TRBV10-3 and TRBJ2-1; 11 positions agree with TRBD2. Germline assignment: CDR1 ENHRY and CDR2 SYGVKD. V trimming: 10 bases; J trimming: 6 bases; junction bases outside the gene matches: 8. CDR3 size: 14 residues. The CDR3 spells CATRTSGSTNEQFF. The CDR3 nucleotides are TGTGCCACCCGAACTAGCGGGAGTACCAATGAGCAGTTCTTC.

This clone was detected a few times. The V gene is TRBV5-5, the J gene TRBJ2-7; 8 bases line up with TRBD1. This CDR3 comprises 13 residues. The germline CDR1 and CDR2 sequences are SGHKS and YYEKEE (reference sequence). V shed 4 bases, J shed 5 bases, and the junction held 5 bases outside the gene matches. For the CDR3, the DNA is TGTGCCAGCAGCCGGGACAGGATAAACGAGCAGTACTTC. This encodes CASSRDRINEQYF.

V is TRBV5-4 and J is TRBJ2-1, with 8 nucleotides matching TRBD2. This CDR3 comprises 13 residues. V lost 2 bases to trimming and J lost 8 bases; unmatched junction nucleotides: 3. Germline lookup yields CDR1 SGHNT and CDR2 YYREEE (reference sequence). The CDR3 bases are TGTGCCAGCAGCTTACGGGGGGGGGATGAGCAGTTCTTC. Translated: CASSLRGGDEQFF.

The J gene is TRBJ2-3, the V gene TRBV19, with 8 bases matching TRBD1. Trimming removed 5 bases from V and 5 bases from J; junction bases left unmatched: 6. Germline CDR1 LNHDA, CDR2 SQIVND (reference sequence). There are 14 residues in the CDR3. CDR3 in amino acids: CASSETGAVDTQYF. The CDR3 DNA reads TGTGCCAGTAGTGAGACAGGGGCGGTAGATACGCAGTATTTT.

J is TRBJ1-2 and V is TRBV28; perhaps TRBD1 as D (6 bases). V lost 5 bases and J 6 bases, leaving 19 bases between the germline ends. The CDR3 contains 15 residues. Germline V lookup: CDR1 MDHEN, CDR2 SYDVKM. CDR3 in amino acids: CASSPRGGDLDGYTF. The CDR3 nucleotides are TGTGCCAGCAGTCCAAGAGGGGGAGACCTGGATGGCTACACCTTC.

The chain uses TRBV28 and TRBJ2-1; 13 bases agree with TRBD2. The CDR3 is made up of 15 amino acids. V was pared by 3 bases and J by 7 bases, with 3 bases of the junction left unmatched. Per the germline V gene, CDR1 is MDHEN and CDR2 is SYDVKM. The CDR3 region is CASSFEGLAGNEQFF. In nucleotides, the CDR3 is TGTGCCAGCAGTTTTGAGGGACTAGCGGGGAATGAGCAGTTCTTC.

The chain combines TRBV29-1 with TRBJ1-4, with TRBD1 matching 9 bases. The V gene's germline CDR1 is SQVTM and CDR2 ANQGSEA. V lost 6 bases, J lost 7 bases, and 12 bases stayed unmatched. The CDR3 is 15 amino acids. The CDR3 reads CSVGRGGTGPEKLFF. The CDR3 DNA sequence: TGCAGCGTCGGACGAGGGGGGACAGGGCCTGAAAAACTGTTTTTT.

The chain employs TRBV28 and TRBJ1-4; the D is unclear. V was trimmed by 2 bases and J by 4 bases, leaving 8 bases between them. CDR3 size: 14 residues. Looked up from germline, CDR1 is MDHEN and CDR2 is SYDVKM. CDR3 nucleotides: TGTGCCAGCAGTTTACCGGGGAGTAATGAAAAACTGTTTTTT. Translation gives CASSLPGSNEKLFF. The whole variable domain, remainder taken from reference TRBV28 and TRBJ1-4, is DVKVTQSSRYLVKRTGEKVFLECVQDMDHENMFWYRQDPGLGLRLIYFSYDVKMKEKGDIPEGYSVSREKKERFSLILESASTNQTSMYLCASSLPGSNEKLFFGSGTQLSVL.

V is TRBV28 and J is TRBJ2-2; TRBD2 might be the D (5 bases). In germline, CDR1 is MDHEN, CDR2 SYDVKM. Trimming cost V 6 bases and J 1 base, with 9 bases left between them. This CDR3 is built from 14 residues. The CDR3 DNA follows: TGTGCCAGCAGCCCCCGGGAGAACACCGGGGAGCTGTTTTTT. Encoded protein: CASSPRENTGELFF.

The CDR3 sequence is CASSLDSVGYTF. CDR3 DNA: TGTGCCAGCAGCTTGGATTCGGTTGGCTACACCTTC. This rearrangement joins TRBV5-4 to TRBJ1-2; no definite D call. The CDR3 has 12 amino acids. With 0 bases removed from V and 7 bases from J, the gap between germline ends came to 7 bases. Germline V gives CDR1 SGHNT, CDR2 YYREEE (reference sequence).

The chain employs TRBV29-1 and TRBJ2-5; TRBD2 matches at 11 bases. The CDR3 consists of 16 residues. Per the germline V gene, CDR1 is SQVTM and CDR2 is ANQGSEA. The J segment lost 5 bases and the V segment lost 5 bases, leaving 13 bases of the junction unmatched. The DNA of the CDR3 is TGCAGCGTTAAAACGGGACTAGCGGAGGAGGGGGAGACCCAGTACTTC. This sequence encodes CSVKTGLAEEGETQYF.

The CDR3 region is CSASGSNEQFF. In DNA, the CDR3 is TGCAGTGCTAGCGGGAGTAATGAGCAGTTCTTC. J is TRBJ2-1 and V is TRBV20-1; tentatively, D is TRBD2 (6 bases). CDR3 size: 11 residues. Germline V gene lookup returns CDR1 DFQATT and CDR2 SNEGSKA (reference sequence). V lost 3 bases, J lost 7 bases, and 7 bases lay in between.

The chain combines TRBV5-1 with TRBJ1-1; no firm D call. V lost 3 bases, J lost 4 bases, and 13 bases lay in between. The CDR3 runs to 14 residues. CDR1 and CDR2 from the germline V gene are SGHRS and YFSETQ. CDR3 sequence: CASSSILGSTEAFF. The CDR3 DNA is TGCGCCAGCAGCTCCATTTTGGGGAGCACTGAAGCTTTCTTT.

This chain links TRBV7-9 with TRBJ2-7, with no clear D. The V end was cut by 4 bases, the J end by 7 bases, with 17 bases between. The CDR3 has 14 residues. Looked up from germline, CDR1 is SEHNR and CDR2 is FQNEAQ (reference sequence). The CDR3 region is CASSSSGFRWEQYF. The CDR3 bases are TGTGCCAGCAGCTCCTCCGGGTTCAGATGGGAGCAGTACTTC.

The count of this clone is one. The chain uses TRBV6-8 and TRBJ2-7, with 8 positions matching TRBD1. With 5 bases clipped from V and 2 bases from J, the junction kept 11 bases outside the gene matches. CDR1 and CDR2 (germline): MNHGY, SAAAGT. CDR3 length equals 16 residues. CDR3 sequence reads: CASSPRAQGGTYEQYF. The DNA for the CDR3 is TGTGCCAGCAGTCCCAGGGCACAGGGGGGAACCTACGAGCAGTACTTC.

This clone showed up just once. This rearrangement joins TRBV30 to TRBJ2-5, with 9 bases lining up with TRBD1. V trimming: 6 bases; J trimming: 5 bases; junction bases outside the gene matches: 7. This CDR3 has 13 residues. CDR1 is GTSNPN, CDR2 SVGIG, per germline (reference sequence). The CDR3 loop is CACRDRERETQYF. The DNA for the CDR3 is TGTGCCTGCCGGGACAGGGAGCGCGAGACCCAGTACTTC.

J is TRBJ2-1 and V is TRBV2, with D unclear. Trimming took off 4 bases at V and 3 bases at J, with 13 bases between the two ends. Germline CDR1 SNHLY, CDR2 FYNNEI. CDR3 length equals 15 residues. In DNA form, the CDR3 reads TGTGCCAGCAGTGCGTTCCCGTCTAGCTACAATGAGCAGTTCTTC. As protein: CASSAFPSSYNEQFF.